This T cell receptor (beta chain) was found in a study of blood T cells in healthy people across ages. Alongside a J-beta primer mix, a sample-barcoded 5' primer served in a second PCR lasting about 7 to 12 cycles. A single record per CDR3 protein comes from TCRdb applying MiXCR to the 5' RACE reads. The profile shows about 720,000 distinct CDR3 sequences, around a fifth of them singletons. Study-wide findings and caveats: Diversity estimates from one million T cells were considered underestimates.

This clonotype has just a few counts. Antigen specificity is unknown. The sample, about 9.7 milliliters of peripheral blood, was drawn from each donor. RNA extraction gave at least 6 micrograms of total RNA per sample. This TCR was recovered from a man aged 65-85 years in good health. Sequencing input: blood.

CDR3: CASSEASGPFPQHF. As DNA, the CDR3 is TGTGCCAGCAGTGAAGCGTCGGGGCCCTTTCCCCAGCATTTT. The chain is built from TRBV6-1 and TRBJ1-5; TRBD1 is a possible D gene (5 bases). CDR1 MNHNS and CDR2 SASEGT come from the germline V gene. V was pared by 0 bases and J by 10 bases, with 13 bases between. The CDR3 totals 14 residues.